The present T cell receptor (beta chain) was sequenced within a study of shared clonotypes between healthy human individuals. Study conclusions and caveats: When compared with the clonotypes that were shared by all four sorted-subset donors, the non-shared clonotypes turned out to have lower generation probabilities.

About this clone: Its cognate antigen is unknown.

Deletions cut 0 bases from V and 7 bases from J, with 13 bases between. The CDR3 is made up of 15 amino acids. The germline V gene encodes CDR1 KGHSH and CDR2 LQKENI. CD8 memory merged CD45RO+ cells and CCR7-negative CD45RA+ TemRA cells into one population. Original analysis: Junction-only sequences without quality scores were provided by ImmunoSEQ, so filtering was different. Assay used: immunoSEQ multiplex PCR; TCRdb lists only in-frame clones, some missing. V and J calls and clone size are as listed in that table; D and trimming were resolved from the DNA. Here the sample spans over 95,000 clones, 68% being singletons.

This sequence originates from a woman aged 25 to 39 in good health. Source material: memory CD8+ T cells sorted from blood. Subset meaning: CD45RO+ cells pooled with CCR7-negative TemRA cells. This chain uses TRBV18 with TRBJ2-1; the D gene is possibly TRBD1 (6 bases). CDR3 nucleotide sequence: TGTGCCAGCTCACCACCCATAACAGGGCAAAATGAGCAGTTCTTC. Translation: CASSPPITGQNEQFF.